This T cell receptor beta chain stems from a study of T cells in Graves' hyperthyroidism and ophthalmopathy. Germline CDR1 is MNHEY and CDR2 is SMNVEV (reference sequence). The length of the CDR3 is 12 residues. Trimming pared 5 bases from V and 6 bases from J, leaving 11 bases between. RNA transcripts served as the template for amplifying TCR beta CDR3 regions. The primer set for the first-round RT-PCR of the TCR CDR3 was HTBI. TCRdb passed the multiplex PCR reads through MiXCR, listing each CDR3 protein once. The data hold 300,000 to 450,000 distinct CDR3 sequences, with approximately 17% observed a single time.

This chain links TRBV27 with TRBJ2-7, with D tentatively TRBD1 (6 bases). Sample: blood. This receptor was taken from a woman younger than 45 with Graves' hyperthyroidism that later progressed to Graves' ophthalmopathy. CDR3: CASSPQGSEQYF. CDR3 sequence (DNA): TGTGCCAGCAGTCCTCAGGGGTCCGAGCAGTACTTC.